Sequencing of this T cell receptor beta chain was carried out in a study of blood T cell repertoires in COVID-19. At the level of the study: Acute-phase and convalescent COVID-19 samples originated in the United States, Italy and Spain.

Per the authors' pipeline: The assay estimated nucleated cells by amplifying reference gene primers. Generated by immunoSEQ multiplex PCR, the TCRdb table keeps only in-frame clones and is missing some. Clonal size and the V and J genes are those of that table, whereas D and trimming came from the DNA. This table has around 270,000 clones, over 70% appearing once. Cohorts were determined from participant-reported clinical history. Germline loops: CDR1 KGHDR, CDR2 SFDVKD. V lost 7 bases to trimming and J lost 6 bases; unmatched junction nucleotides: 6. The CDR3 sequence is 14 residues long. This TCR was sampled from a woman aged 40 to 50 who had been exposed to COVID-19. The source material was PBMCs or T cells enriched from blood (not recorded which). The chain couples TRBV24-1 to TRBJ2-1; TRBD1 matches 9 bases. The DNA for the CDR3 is TGTGCCACCAGACGGACAGGGGACGGCAATGAGCAGTTCTTC. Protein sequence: CATRRTGDGNEQFF.